These 31 T cell receptor beta chains were all obtained from the same sample, sequenced in a study of T cell repertoires in cytomegalovirus infection. TCRdb called the reads again in MiXCR, with one record for every CDR3 protein. This repertoire shows about 270,000 distinct CDR3 sequences, 20% to 25% found once; its top ten account for approximately 20%. Their cognate antigens are unknown. This material consisted of cultured PBMCs, taken from culture after CMV antigen stimulation. These receptors all come from a human donor in good health (CMV status not recorded). Some clones in this sample may be carry-over from other donors' samples.

This clonotype was observed a handful of times. The CDR3 here is CASSLMGQNEQFF. CDR3 nucleotide sequence: TGTGCCAGCAGTTTAATGGGGCAGAATGAGCAGTTCTTC. The chain links TRBV27 to TRBJ2-1, with D possibly being TRBD1 (5 bases). V dropped 2 bases and J dropped 7 bases, with 9 bases sitting between them. This CDR3 comprises 13 residues. Germline V gene lookup returns CDR1 MNHEY and CDR2 SMNVEV (reference sequence).

This clonotype turned up a few times. The J gene is TRBJ1-5, the V gene TRBV7-2, with a possible D match to TRBD1 (6 bases). With 5 bases removed from V and 4 bases from J, the gap between germline ends came to 15 bases. The germline V gene has CDR1 SGHTA and CDR2 FQGNSA. The length of the CDR3 is 15 residues. The DNA of the CDR3 is TGTGCCAGCAGCCGGACAGCCTTTGGAAATCAGCCCCAGCATTTT. Its translation is CASSRTAFGNQPQHF.

The chain has TRBV27 and TRBJ2-3; perhaps D is TRBD1 or TRBD2 (5 bases each). V was shortened by 7 bases and J by 1 base, with 15 bases between the two germline ends. CDR1 and CDR2 from the germline V gene are MNHEY and SMNVEV (reference sequence). CDR3 length: 15 residues. CDR3 nucleotides: TGTGCCAGCATGTTCCGGCGAGGGGGCACAGATACGCAGTATTTT. Translated: CASMFRRGGTDTQYF.

This clonotype has only a few counts. The chain links TRBV19 to TRBJ1-4, with D possibly TRBD1 on 6 matching bases. The CDR3 is 14 residues long. Germline V gene data show CDR1 as LNHDA and CDR2 as SQIVND (reference sequence). V was pared by 7 bases and J by 1 base, with 10 bases between. The CDR3 reads CASTADRTNEKLFF. CDR3 DNA sequence: TGTGCCAGTACTGCGGACAGAACTAATGAAAAACTGTTTTTT. The full variable domain, rest sourced from reference TRBV19 and TRBJ1-4, is DGGITQSPKYLFRKEGQNVTLSCEQNLNHDAMYWYRQDPGQGLRLIYYSQIVNDFQKGDIAEGYSVSREKKESFPLTVTSAQKNPTAFYLCASTADRTNEKLFFGSGTQLSVL.

This clonotype was seen a few times. V is TRBV4-1 and J is TRBJ1-2; D possibly corresponds to TRBD1 (5 bases). Trimming removed 3 bases at V and 4 bases at J, with 21 bases between. This CDR3 region has 17 residues. The germline gives CDR1 MGHRA, CDR2 YSYEKL. The CDR3 reads CASSHTLDRPVGYGYTF. The CDR3, as DNA: TGCGCCAGCAGCCACACTTTAGACAGACCAGTTGGCTATGGCTACACCTTC.

This clonotype was counted a few times. The chain recombines TRBV6-2 or TRBV6-3 with TRBJ2-1; possibly TRBD1 for D (6 bases). V lost 6 bases and J lost 4, with 19 bases in between. The CDR3 is made up of 16 amino acids. Germline assignment: CDR1 MNHEY and CDR2 SVGEGT. CDR3 protein: CASRGLGGDTYNEQFF. The CDR3 coding sequence is TGTGCCAGCAGAGGCCTAGGGGGAGACACGTACAATGAGCAGTTCTTC.

The table lists this clonotype with a few counts. The chain combines TRBV28 with TRBJ1-5; D unclear. Trimming left V 8 bases short and J 0 bases short, with 11 bases between. Germline V gives CDR1 MDHEN, CDR2 SYDVKM. The CDR3 extends over 14 amino acids. The CDR3 region is CASSDGVSNQPQHF. The CDR3 region has the DNA TGTGCCAGCTCGGACGGGGTTAGCAATCAGCCCCAGCATTTT. Complete variable domain (other parts from reference TRBV28 and TRBJ1-5): DVKVTQSSRYLVKRTGEKVFLECVQDMDHENMFWYRQDPGLGLRLIYFSYDVKMKEKGDIPEGYSVSREKKERFSLILESASTNQTSMYLCASSDGVSNQPQHFGDGTRLSIL.

This clonotype showed up just a few times. The chain joins TRBV29-1 to TRBJ2-5; D is undetermined. Trimming took off 4 bases at V and 1 base at J, with 10 bases between the two ends. This CDR3 is built from 13 residues. Germline CDR1 and CDR2: SQVTM and ANQGSEA. CDR3 sequence (DNA): TGCAGCGTTGGTCTCAGCACCCAAGAGACCCAGTACTTC. Residues: CSVGLSTQETQYF.

CDR3 loop: CASSLDQIADTQYF. The CDR3 coding sequence is TGTGCCAGCAGCTTAGACCAGATTGCAGATACGCAGTATTTT. The V and J genes are TRBV7-2 and TRBJ2-3; D gene unclear. The CDR3 runs to 14 residues. The germline V gene has CDR1 SGHTA and CDR2 FQGNSA. The V and J ends lost 1 base and 4 bases respectively, with 9 bases between them.

The chain employs TRBV9 and TRBJ2-3, with TRBD2 matching over 12 bases. The CDR3 extends over 18 amino acids. The ends lost 4 bases at V and 1 base at J; junction bases unmatched: 10. Germline CDR1 is SGDLS and CDR2 is YYNGEE. The CDR3: CASSPGLAGWPGTDTQYF. DNA for the CDR3: TGTGCCAGCAGCCCGGGACTAGCGGGTTGGCCGGGCACAGATACGCAGTATTTT.

This clonotype was seen many times. The V call is TRBV7-9, the J call TRBJ1-2; possible D gene TRBD1, 5 bases. Germline V gives CDR1 SEHNR, CDR2 FQNEAQ (reference sequence). The CDR3 spans 16 residues. The V end was cut by 5 bases, the J end by 0 bases, with 16 bases between. CDR3 region: CASSHNGGGTNYGYTF. CDR3 coding DNA: TGTGCCAGCAGCCATAATGGGGGGGGGACTAACTATGGCTACACCTTC.

The chain couples TRBV12-3 or TRBV12-4 to TRBJ2-5; D uncertain. The V gene lost 5 bases and the J gene lost 2 bases, with 12 bases spanning the gap. The CDR3 is 14 residues long. CDR3 nucleotides: TGTGCCAGCAGTGTGGACGGCCGGCAAGAGACCCAGTACTTC. It translates to CASSVDGRQETQYF.

J is TRBJ1-5 and V is TRBV10-3, with 9 bases aligning to TRBD1. Germline trimming cut 6 bases from V and 9 bases from J; bases unmatched to any gene: 9. Looked up from germline, CDR1 is ENHRY and CDR2 is SYGVKD. The CDR3 contains 14 residues. The CDR3 protein is CAIRPGQGLGPQHF. The CDR3 nucleotides read TGTGCCATCAGACCGGGACAGGGTCTAGGGCCCCAGCATTTT.

The rearrangement links TRBV11-2 to TRBJ2-7; 7 positions agree with TRBD2. J lost 3 bases, V lost 0 bases, and 5 bases had no gene match. The CDR3 is 15 amino acids. Germline loops: CDR1 SGHAT, CDR2 FQNNGV. The CDR3 DNA is TGTGCCAGCAGCTTAGAGGGAGGGCCTAGCTACGAGCAGTACGTC. This encodes CASSLEGGPSYEQYV.

The chain uses TRBV29-1 and TRBJ1-2; D remains unclear. This CDR3 has 11 amino acids. V was cut by 0 bases and J by 7 bases, with 6 bases left in between. Germline V lookup: CDR1 SQVTM, CDR2 ANQGSEA. The CDR3 reads CSVEDRLGYTF. CDR3 in DNA: TGCAGCGTTGAAGATCGGCTTGGCTACACCTTC.

This clonotype was counted many times. This chain uses TRBV6-2 or TRBV6-3 with TRBJ2-1; 7 bases fit TRBD2. CDR1 and CDR2 from the germline V gene are MNHEY and SVGEGT. The V gene end was trimmed by 7 bases and the J gene end by 6 bases; junction bases not matched to a gene: 12. The CDR3 contains 15 residues. CDR3 loop: CASTPYGREGNEQFF. In DNA, the CDR3 is TGTGCCAGCACCCCTTATGGGAGGGAAGGCAATGAGCAGTTCTTC.

This chain connects TRBV5-6 to TRBJ2-3; a weak D match, TRBD2 (5 bases). V gave up 1 base and J gave up 0 bases, with 18 bases separating them. Germline V gene data show CDR1 as SGHDT and CDR2 as YYEEEE. The CDR3 totals 18 residues. CDR3 nucleotide sequence: TGTGCCAGCAGCTTGTATCTAGCTGTTAGAACTAGCACAGATACGCAGTATTTT. It yields the protein CASSLYLAVRTSTDTQYF.

This chain uses TRBV28 with TRBJ1-1; possibly TRBD1 for D (6 bases). V lost 5 bases and J 2 bases, leaving 12 bases between the germline ends. This CDR3 has 14 residues. Germline assignment: CDR1 MDHEN and CDR2 SYDVKM. The CDR3 DNA reads as TGTGCCAGCAGTCATAAGACAGGAAACACTGAAGCTTTCTTT. The encoded protein is CASSHKTGNTEAFF.

This clonotype turned up a few times. This chain connects TRBV7-3 to TRBJ1-2, with 9 nucleotides matching TRBD1. The CDR3 consists of 15 residues. Germline trimming cut 7 bases from V and 2 bases from J; bases unmatched to any gene: 8. Germline CDR1 reads SGHTA; CDR2 reads FQGTGA. The CDR3 bases are TGTGCCAGCACCGGACAGGGGCCTCCAAACTATGGCTACACCTTC. It translates to CASTGQGPPNYGYTF.

V gene TRBV6-2 or TRBV6-3 combines with J gene TRBJ1-1; D is unresolved. Per germline, CDR1 MNHEY and CDR2 SVGEGT. This CDR3 contains 18 residues. Between the trimmed V and J ends, which lost 10 bases and 1 base, there was a span of 28 bases. CDR3 sequence (DNA): TGTGCCACGGTCCTCGGAAAGAGCGGGAAGCTTAGGAACACTGAAGCTTTCTTT. Residues: CATVLGKSGKLRNTEAFF.

This clonotype was seen many times. This chain links TRBV7-8 with TRBJ2-3; 11 bases match TRBD2. Germline loops: CDR1 SGHVS, CDR2 FQNEAQ. The CDR3 runs 16 residues. After removal of 4 bases from V and 2 bases from J, the junction contained 5 bases not matched to a gene. The CDR3 nucleotides read TGTGCCAGCAGCTCGGGACTAGCGGCAACCACAGATACGCAGTATTTT. Protein: CASSSGLAATTDTQYF.

The V and J genes are TRBV2 and TRBJ2-5, with D uncertain. The V gene lost 7 bases and the J gene lost 7 bases, with 16 bases spanning the gap. Germline CDR1 SNHLY, CDR2 FYNNEI. CDR3 size: 13 residues. The CDR3 is CASKVDPLGTQYF. The CDR3 DNA sequence: TGTGCCAGCAAGGTTGACCCGTTGGGGACCCAGTACTTC.

This clonotype has just a few counts. This chain connects TRBV27 to TRBJ1-2; D uncertain. V was shortened by 2 bases and J by 6 bases, with 10 bases between the two germline ends. The CDR3 spans 13 residues. The germline gives CDR1 MNHEY, CDR2 SMNVEV (reference sequence). The CDR3 spells CASSLRVRDGYTF. As DNA, the CDR3 is TGTGCCAGCAGTTTAAGGGTTAGGGATGGCTACACCTTC.

This clonotype was recorded a few times. The rearrangement links TRBV2 to TRBJ1-5, with D maybe TRBD1 (5 bases). CDR1 is SNHLY and CDR2 is FYNNEI in the germline V gene. The CDR3 runs 13 residues. Trimming stripped 3 bases from V and 6 bases from J, with 9 bases between. CDR3 region: CASSDRGPQPQHF. The DNA for the CDR3 is TGTGCCAGCAGTGATAGGGGACCTCAGCCCCAGCATTTT.

The chain employs TRBV27 and TRBJ2-3; weak D call: TRBD2 (6 bases). The CDR3 contains 15 residues. In germline, CDR1 is MNHEY, CDR2 SMNVEV (reference sequence). The germline V and J ends were trimmed by 6 bases and 0 bases, with 13 bases remaining between them. The CDR3 region has the DNA TGTGCCAGCAGGGGTAGCGGAGTCAGCACAGATACGCAGTATTTT. Its protein product is CASRGSGVSTDTQYF.

This clonotype was detected only a few times. The chain joins TRBV7-9 to TRBJ2-1, with TRBD2 identical over 10 bases. The CDR3 length is 17 residues. The J segment lost 9 bases and the V segment lost 5 bases, leaving 16 bases of the junction unmatched. Germline V lookup: CDR1 SEHNR, CDR2 FQNEAQ (reference sequence). This chain's CDR3 is CASSAEGSSGRAGEQFF. In DNA form, the CDR3 reads TGTGCCAGCAGCGCCGAGGGGTCCAGCGGGAGGGCGGGTGAGCAGTTCTTC.

The chain combines TRBV29-1 with TRBJ2-1; D uncertain. The CDR3 length is 15 residues. Germline CDR1 SQVTM, CDR2 ANQGSEA. The V end lost 7 bases, the J end lost 0 bases, and 16 bases lay between the germline ends. The CDR3 here is CSAGSPKSSYNEQFF. For the CDR3, the DNA is TGCAGCGCCGGATCCCCTAAGAGCTCCTACAATGAGCAGTTCTTC.

The J gene is TRBJ2-7, the V gene TRBV6-5; D is unresolved. CDR1 MNHEY and CDR2 SVGAGI come from the germline V gene. The CDR3 contains 12 residues. V lost 5 bases to trimming and J lost 7 bases, with 12 bases between them. The CDR3 DNA reads TGTGCCAGCAGTCCCGGGCATCAAGAGCAGTACTTC. It specifies CASSPGHQEQYF.

This clonotype was seen repeatedly, ten times or more. The chain combines TRBV7-2 with TRBJ1-5, with D possibly TRBD1 on 5 matching bases. There are 15 residues in the CDR3. CDR1 and CDR2 from the germline V gene are SGHTA and FQGNSA. Between the trimmed V and J ends, which lost 1 base and 2 bases, there was a span of 9 bases. The CDR3 sequence is CASSLGGTGNQPQHF. The CDR3 DNA follows: TGTGCCAGCAGCTTAGGGGGGACCGGCAATCAGCCCCAGCATTTT.

This clonotype was seen at least ten times. The V gene is TRBV11-2, the J gene TRBJ1-2; tentatively, D is TRBD1 (6 bases). Germline values: CDR1 SGHAT, CDR2 FQNNGV. This CDR3 region has 15 residues. The V gene lost 3 bases and the J gene lost 1 base, with 12 bases spanning the gap. CDR3 nucleotides: TGTGCCAGCAGCTTGTACCCGGACAGTAACTATGGCTACACCTTC. It translates to CASSLYPDSNYGYTF.

The CDR3 reads CATSRDPFLAGGRGETQYF. The CDR3 region has the DNA TGTGCCACCAGCAGAGATCCCTTCCTAGCGGGAGGACGGGGGGAGACCCAGTACTTC. The V and J genes are TRBV15 and TRBJ2-5, with TRBD2 matching 11 bases. V lost 0 bases, J lost 5 bases, and 14 bases stayed unmatched. In germline, CDR1 is LNHNV, CDR2 YYDKDF (reference sequence). The CDR3 loop spans 19 amino acids.